This TCR beta chain was retrieved from a study of T cell repertoires in aging, cancer and after chemotherapy. Study in general: Repeat sampling of healthy donors over several months to years showed clear clonal overlap. Study-wide results and caveats: Age-matched healthy donors had significantly more diverse, less clonal blood TCR repertoires than untreated cancer patients. In each cancer cohort, median generation probability increased across chemotherapy, suggesting thymic output rebounded.

Amplification of TCR beta used genomic DNA extracted from peripheral blood. On this clonotype: Its specificity is not known.

Multiplex touch-down PCR with TRB-A/B primers amplified rearranged V-D-J TRB sequences. Via MiXCR, TCRdb re-called the multiplex PCR reads, giving one row per CDR3 protein. The sample contains more than 8,000 distinct CDR3 sequences, approximately 30% of which appear only once. CDR3 length: 15 residues. Trimming took 7 bases from V and 9 from J; bases not matched to a gene: 13. Looked up from germline, CDR1 is LNHDA and CDR2 is SQIVND (reference sequence). The chain links TRBV19 to TRBJ2-1; 9 bases align to TRBD2. The source material was blood. The clonotype originates from a human donor in good health. CDR3: CASTPWAGGPFEQFF. The DNA for the CDR3 is TGTGCCAGTACCCCCTGGGCGGGAGGGCCTTTTGAGCAGTTCTTC. Full variable domain (rest looked up from reference TRBV19 and TRBJ2-1): DGGITQSPKYLFRKEGQNVTLSCEQNLNHDAMYWYRQDPGQGLRLIYYSQIVNDFQKGDIAEGYSVSREKKESFPLTVTSAQKNPTAFYLCASTPWAGGPFEQFFGPGTRLTVL.